This T cell receptor beta chain was captured by sequencing in a study of blood T cell repertoires in COVID-19. Across the study: Acute and convalescent COVID-19 samples came from the United States, Italy and Spain.

The CDR3 length is 13 residues. Trimming left V 0 bases short and J 6 bases short, with 6 bases between. Per germline, CDR1 MNHEY and CDR2 SVGAGI. Enrolled through a virtual design, the participants were between about 18 and 100 years of age and came from some 25 US areas. Authors' methods: Quantification of nucleated cells was approximated via reference gene primer amplification. TCRdb keeps only in-frame clones here, not all; method: immunoSEQ multiplex PCR. Clone size and the V and J calls come from that table; the DNA yielded D and trimming. The sample records 250,000 to 300,000 clones, about 91% being singletons.

The chain joins TRBV6-5 to TRBJ1-5; D ambiguous. Sequences were obtained from PBMCs or T cells enriched from blood (not recorded which). The sequence derives from a human donor in a cohort exposed to, infected with or recovered from COVID-19 (not recorded which). The donor label of this sample is uncertain. The CDR3 nucleotides read TGTGCCAGCAGTTACTCGAGGGCTCAGCCCCAGCATTTT. This gives the protein CASSYSRAQPQHF.